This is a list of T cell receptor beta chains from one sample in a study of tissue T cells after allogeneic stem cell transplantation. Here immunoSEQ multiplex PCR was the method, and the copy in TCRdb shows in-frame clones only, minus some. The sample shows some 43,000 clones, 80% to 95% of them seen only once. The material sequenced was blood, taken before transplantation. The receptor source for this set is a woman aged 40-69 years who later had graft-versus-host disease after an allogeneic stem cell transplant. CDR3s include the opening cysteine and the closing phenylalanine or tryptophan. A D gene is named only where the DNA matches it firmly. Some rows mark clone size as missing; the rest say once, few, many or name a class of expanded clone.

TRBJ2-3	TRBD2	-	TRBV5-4	CASSFSGTSTDTQYF	TGTGCCAGCAGTTTTAGCGGGACTAGCACAGATACGCAGTATTTT
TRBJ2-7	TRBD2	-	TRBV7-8	CASSLDPGLAGVKLEQYF	TGTGCCAGCAGCTTAGATCCGGGACTAGCGGGAGTTAAGCTAGAGCAGTACTTC
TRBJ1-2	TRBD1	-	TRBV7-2	CASSLQGVYGYTF	TGTGCCAGCAGCTTGCAGGGGGTCTATGGCTACACCTTC
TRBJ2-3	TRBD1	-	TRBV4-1	CASSQVGGEDTQYF	TGCGCCAGCAGCCAAGTAGGGGGCGAAGATACGCAGTATTTT
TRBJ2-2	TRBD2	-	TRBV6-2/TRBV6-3	CASSYLAGVGAGELFF	TGTGCCAGCAGTTACTTAGCGGGAGTCGGTGCGGGGGAGCTGTTTTTT
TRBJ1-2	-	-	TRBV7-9	CASSLGTSFGYTF	TGTGCCAGCAGCTTAGGTACTTCCTTCGGCTACACCTTC
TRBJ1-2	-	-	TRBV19	CASSIQLHGYTF	TGTGCCAGTAGTATACAGCTGCATGGCTACACCTTC
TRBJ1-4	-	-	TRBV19	CASSIRVEDEKLFF	TGTGCCAGTAGTATCAGGGTCGAGGATGAAAAACTGTTTTTT
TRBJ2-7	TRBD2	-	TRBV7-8	CASSPIAGGLAYEQYF	TGTGCCAGCAGCCCTATAGCGGGAGGTTTGGCTTACGAGCAGTACTTC
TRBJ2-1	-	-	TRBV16	CASSRRRGSYNEQFF	TGTGCCAGCAGCAGGCGGCGGGGATCCTACAATGAGCAGTTCTTC
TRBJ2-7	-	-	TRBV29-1	CSVVGGLAYEQYF	TGCAGCGTTGTGGGGGGGCTAGCGTACGAGCAGTACTTC
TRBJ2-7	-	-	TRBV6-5	CASSYGVSYEQYF	TGTGCCAGCAGTTATGGGGTTTCCTACGAGCAGTACTTC
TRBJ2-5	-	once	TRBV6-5	CASSLGVRDETQYF	TGTGCCAGCAGCTTAGGGGTGCGAGATGAGACCCAGTACTTC
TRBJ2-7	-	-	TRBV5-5	CASRRDSTGEQYF	TGTGCCAGCAGGCGGGACTCCACCGGGGAGCAGTACTTC
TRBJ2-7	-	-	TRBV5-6	CASSLDLGGFYEQYF	TGTGCCAGCAGCTTGGACCTGGGGGGATTCTACGAGCAGTACTTC
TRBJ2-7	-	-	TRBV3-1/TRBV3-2	CASSQGSEATYEQYF	TGTGCCAGCAGCCAAGGCAGCGAGGCAACCTACGAGCAGTACTTC
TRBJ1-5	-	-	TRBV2	CASQARGQSNQPQHF	TGTGCCAGCCAAGCTAGAGGACAGAGCAATCAGCCCCAGCATTTT
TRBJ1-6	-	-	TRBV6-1	CASSDKSPWDSPLHF	TGTGCCAGCAGTGACAAAAGCCCATGGGATTCACCCCTCCACTTT
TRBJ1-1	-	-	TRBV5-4	CASSFVGTEAFF	TGTGCCAGCAGCTTCGTCGGCACTGAAGCTTTCTTT
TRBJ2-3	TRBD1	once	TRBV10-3	CAISESQGADTQYF	TGTGCCATCAGTGAGTCCCAGGGGGCAGATACGCAGTATTTT
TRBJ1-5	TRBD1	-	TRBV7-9	CASSPGQGHNQPQHF	TGTGCCAGCAGCCCGGGACAGGGACACAATCAGCCCCAGCATTTT
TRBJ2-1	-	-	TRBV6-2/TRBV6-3	CASSPGTGQSEQFF	TGTGCCAGCAGCCCCGGGACGGGTCAAAGTGAGCAGTTCTTC
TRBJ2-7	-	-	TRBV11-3	CASSSGGGSYEQYF	TGTGCCAGCAGCTCCGGAGGGGGTTCCTACGAGCAGTACTTC
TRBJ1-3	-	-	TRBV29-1	CSVEEFGNTIYF	TGCAGCGTTGAAGAATTTGGAAACACCATATATTTT
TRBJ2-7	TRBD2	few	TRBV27	CASSQAGQQYEQYF	TGTGCCAGCAGCCAAGCGGGGCAACAGTACGAGCAGTACTTC
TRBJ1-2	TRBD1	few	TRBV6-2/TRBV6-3	CASSYRTGGDNYGYTF	TGTGCCAGCAGTTACCGCACAGGGGGCGATAACTATGGCTACACCTTC
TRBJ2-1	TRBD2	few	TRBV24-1	CATSEPAGKFNEQFF	TGTGCCACCAGTGAACCAGCGGGGAAATTTAATGAGCAGTTCTTC
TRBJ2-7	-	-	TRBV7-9	CASSARQRTYEQYF	TGTGCCAGCAGCGCCCGACAGCGGACCTACGAGCAGTACTTC